This entry describes one TCR beta chain. Its antigen is unknown. CD4+ T cell IFNgamma after overnight CMV lysate exposure gave donor CMV status. This specimen belongs to a study of naive and memory T cell subsets. Findings and limits, study-wide: RNA-based TCR counts may shift with T cell activation and differentiation. Naive repertoires, especially CD8, held a few larger clonotypes, possibly memory cells re-expressing CD45RA. There was no ground truth to check naive and memory subset results.

With 5 bases removed from V and 4 bases from J, the gap between germline ends came to 10 bases. This CDR3 spans 12 amino acids. Germline CDR1 and CDR2: SQVTM and ANQGSEA. Two oligonucleotides, mixed equimolar, formed the beta constant-region primer covering TRBC1 and TRBC2. Ligated cDNA was amplified by four rounds of PCR with nested alpha and beta constant-region primers and SP2. TCRdb called the UMI-ligation and nested PCR reads again in MiXCR, with one record for every CDR3 protein. The table lists about 150,000 distinct CDR3 sequences, approximately 22% of them singletons. The TCR comes from a human donor in good health. Sequencing input: naive CD4+ T cells from blood. This sequence joins TRBV29-1 and TRBJ2-3; no clear D gene. CDR3 protein: CSVTATADTQYF. CDR3 nucleotides: TGCAGCGTTACGGCCACCGCAGATACGCAGTATTTT.